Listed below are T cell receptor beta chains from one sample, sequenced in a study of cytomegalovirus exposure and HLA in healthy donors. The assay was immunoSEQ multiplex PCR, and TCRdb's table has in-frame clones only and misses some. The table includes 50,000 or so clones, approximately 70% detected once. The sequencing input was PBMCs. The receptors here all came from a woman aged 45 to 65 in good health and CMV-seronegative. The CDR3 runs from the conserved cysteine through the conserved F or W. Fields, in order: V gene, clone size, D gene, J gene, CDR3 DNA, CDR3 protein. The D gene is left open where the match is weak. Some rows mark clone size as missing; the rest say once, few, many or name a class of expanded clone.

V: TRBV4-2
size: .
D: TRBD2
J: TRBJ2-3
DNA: TGTGCCAGCAGCCCCGGACTAGCGGGGGGTACAGATACGCAGTATTTT
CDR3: CASSPGLAGGTDTQYF

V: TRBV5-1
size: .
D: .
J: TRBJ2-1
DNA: TGCGCCAGCAGCTTGGGTCAGGAGGTCTTCCACAATGAGCAGTTCTTC
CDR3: CASSLGQEVFHNEQFF

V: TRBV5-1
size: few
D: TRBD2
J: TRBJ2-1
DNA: TGCGCCAGCCAACTAGCGGGAGAGCCCTACAATGAGCAGTTCTTC
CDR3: CASQLAGEPYNEQFF

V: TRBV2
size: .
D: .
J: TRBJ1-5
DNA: TGTGCCAGCAGTGCACAGTCGGCAAGCAATCAGCCCCAGCATTTT
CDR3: CASSAQSASNQPQHF

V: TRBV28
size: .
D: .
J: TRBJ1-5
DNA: TGTGCCAGCAGTTTATCGGGTCGGCAGCCCCAGCATTTT
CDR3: CASSLSGRQPQHF

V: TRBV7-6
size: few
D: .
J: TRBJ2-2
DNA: TGTGCCAGCAGCCCCATAAGGGGTTCACCCGGGGAGCTGTTTTTT
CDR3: CASSPIRGSPGELFF

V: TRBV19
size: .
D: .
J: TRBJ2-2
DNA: TGTGCCAGTAGTATCGGTCCAGGCAGCACCGGGGAGCTGTTTTTT
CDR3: CASSIGPGSTGELFF

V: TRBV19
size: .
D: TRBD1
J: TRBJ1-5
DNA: TGTGCCAGTAGAGCCCACAGGGGAAATCAGCCCCAGCATTTT
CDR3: CASRAHRGNQPQHF

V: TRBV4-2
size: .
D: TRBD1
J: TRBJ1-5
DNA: TGTGCCAGCAGCGTCCGGGACAGGGAGAATCAGCCCCAGCATTTT
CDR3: CASSVRDRENQPQHF

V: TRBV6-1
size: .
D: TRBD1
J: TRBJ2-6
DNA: TGTGCCAGCAGCGACAGGGCTTCCGGGGCCAACGTCCTGACTTTC
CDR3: CASSDRASGANVLTF

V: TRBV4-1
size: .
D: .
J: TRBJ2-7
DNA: TGCGCCAGCAGCCAAGATCTTCTTCCCTTCTACGAGCAGTACTTC
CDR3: CASSQDLLPFYEQYF

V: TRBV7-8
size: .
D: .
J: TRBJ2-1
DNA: TGTGCCAGCGGCTGGTTGCAGGGTTCGGGAGATGAGCAGTTCTTC
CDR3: CASGWLQGSGDEQFF

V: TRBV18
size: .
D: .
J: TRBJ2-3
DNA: TGTGCCAGCTCCCGCCCTACGGGGGGCGGAGATACGCAGTATTTT
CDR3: CASSRPTGGGDTQYF

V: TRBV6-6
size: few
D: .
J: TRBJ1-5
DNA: TGTGCCAGCAGTTATAGAGGGGAGGAGCAGCCCCAGCATTTT
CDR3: CASSYRGEEQPQHF

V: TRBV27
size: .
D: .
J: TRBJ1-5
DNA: TGTGCCAGCAGTATACAGGGCATGGGCAATCAGCCCCAGCATTTT
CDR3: CASSIQGMGNQPQHF

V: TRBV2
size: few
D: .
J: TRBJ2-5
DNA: TGTGCCACCGGTCGAGAGACCCAGTACTTC
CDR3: CATGRETQYF

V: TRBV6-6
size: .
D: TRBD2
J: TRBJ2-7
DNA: TGTGCCAGCAGTTACACCGGCCCGAGCGGGAGGTTAGACTTC
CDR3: CASSYTGPSGRLDF

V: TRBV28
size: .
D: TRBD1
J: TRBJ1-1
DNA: TGTGCCAGCAGTTTATATCCACAGGGGGCAGCTATTGAAGCTTTCTTT
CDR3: CASSLYPQGAAIEAFF

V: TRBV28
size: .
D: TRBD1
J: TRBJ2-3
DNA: TGTGCCAGCGGCACACGGACAGGGGATACGCAGTATTTT
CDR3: CASGTRTGDTQYF

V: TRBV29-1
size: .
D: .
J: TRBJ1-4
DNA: TGCAGCGCCCCCGGTGGGGGGAAGTCGGCTAATGAAAAACTGTTTTTT
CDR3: CSAPGGGKSANEKLFF

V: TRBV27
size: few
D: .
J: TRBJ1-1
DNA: TGTGCCAGCAGTTTCCGAGAGAACACTGAAGCTTTCTTT
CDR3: CASSFRENTEAFF

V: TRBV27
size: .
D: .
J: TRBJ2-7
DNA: TGTGCCAGCAGTTTATCGTGGGCCAACCTCGGAGAGCAGTACTTC
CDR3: CASSLSWANLGEQYF

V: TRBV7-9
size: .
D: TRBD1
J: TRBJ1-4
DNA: TGTGCCAGCAGCCTAGGGGGCATCGGGGAAAAACTGTTTTTT
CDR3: CASSLGGIGEKLFF

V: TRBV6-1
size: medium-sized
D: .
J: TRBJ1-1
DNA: TGTGCCAGCAGTGGGCGCGACAGAACTGAAGCTTTCTTT
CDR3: CASSGRDRTEAFF

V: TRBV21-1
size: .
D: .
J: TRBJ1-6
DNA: TGTGCCAGGACTAAACAGGGGGCTCATTCACCCCTCCACTTT
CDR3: CARTKQGAHSPLHF

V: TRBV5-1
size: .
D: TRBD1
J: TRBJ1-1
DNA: TGCGCCAGCAGCTCGGGACAGGGGTTCACTGAAGCTTTCTTT
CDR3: CASSSGQGFTEAFF

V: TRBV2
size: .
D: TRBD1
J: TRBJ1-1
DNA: TGTGCCAGCTCGGGACAGACGAACACTGAAGCTTTCTTT
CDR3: CASSGQTNTEAFF

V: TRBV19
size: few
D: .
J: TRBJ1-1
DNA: TGTGCCAGTAGCTTTTTCATACGGGATGAAGCTTTCTTT
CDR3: CASSFFIRDEAFF

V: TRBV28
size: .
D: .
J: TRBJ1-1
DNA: TGTGCCAGCAGTTGGCCGACAGTTATGAACACTGAAGCTTTCTTT
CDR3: CASSWPTVMNTEAFF

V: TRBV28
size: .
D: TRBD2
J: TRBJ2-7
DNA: TGTGCCAGCGGGGTTGACGGGAGGGGAGGGAACGAGCAGTACTTC
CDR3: CASGVDGRGGNEQYF

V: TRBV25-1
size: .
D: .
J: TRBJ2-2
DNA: TGTGCCAGCAGTGGAGAAGGCGGGTTCCTATCTACCGGGGAGCTGTTTTTT
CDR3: CASSGEGGFLSTGELFF

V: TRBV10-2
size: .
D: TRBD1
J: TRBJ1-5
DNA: TGCGCCAGCAGGGACAGGAGCAATCAGCCCCAGCATTTT
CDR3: CASRDRSNQPQHF

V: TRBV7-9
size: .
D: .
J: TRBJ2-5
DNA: TGTGCCAGCAGCTCAAGCGGTGGGGAACGGACCCAGTACTTC
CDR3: CASSSSGGERTQYF

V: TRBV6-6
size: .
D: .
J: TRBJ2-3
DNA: TGTGCCAGCAGTGGGGACTTCAGCACAGATACGCAGTATTTT
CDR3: CASSGDFSTDTQYF

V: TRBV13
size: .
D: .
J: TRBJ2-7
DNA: TGTGCCAGCAGCCCCCCCGGGAGCCGGAGTGGTTACGAGCAATACTTC
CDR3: CASSPPGSRSGYEQYF

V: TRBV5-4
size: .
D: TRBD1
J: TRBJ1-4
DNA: TGTGCCAGCAGTTTGGACAGGGGGTTAACGAATGAAAAACTGTTTTTT
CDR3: CASSLDRGLTNEKLFF

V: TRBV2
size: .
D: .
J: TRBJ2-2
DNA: TGTGCCAGCAGTGACGTAACCGGGGAGCTGTTTTTT
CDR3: CASSDVTGELFF

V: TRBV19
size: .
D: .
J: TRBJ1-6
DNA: TGTGCCAGTACTAAGACAGATTATAATTCACCCCTCCACTTT
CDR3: CASTKTDYNSPLHF

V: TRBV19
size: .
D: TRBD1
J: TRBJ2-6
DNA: TGTGCCAGTAGTGGGGGGACAGGAACAATCTCTGGGGCCAACGTCCTGACTTTC
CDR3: CASSGGTGTISGANVLTF

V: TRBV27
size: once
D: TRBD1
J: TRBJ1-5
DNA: TGTGCCAGCAAAGTTACAGGGGACTCTCAGCCCCAGCATTTT
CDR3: CASKVTGDSQPQHF

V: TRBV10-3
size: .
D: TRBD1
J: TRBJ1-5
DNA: TGTGCCATCACTAAAACAGGGGAGCGTCAGCCCCAGCATTTT
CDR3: CAITKTGERQPQHF

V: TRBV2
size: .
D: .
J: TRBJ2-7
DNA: TGTGCCAGCAACAGGGAGAAAGACCTAGAGCAGTACTTC
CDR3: CASNREKDLEQYF